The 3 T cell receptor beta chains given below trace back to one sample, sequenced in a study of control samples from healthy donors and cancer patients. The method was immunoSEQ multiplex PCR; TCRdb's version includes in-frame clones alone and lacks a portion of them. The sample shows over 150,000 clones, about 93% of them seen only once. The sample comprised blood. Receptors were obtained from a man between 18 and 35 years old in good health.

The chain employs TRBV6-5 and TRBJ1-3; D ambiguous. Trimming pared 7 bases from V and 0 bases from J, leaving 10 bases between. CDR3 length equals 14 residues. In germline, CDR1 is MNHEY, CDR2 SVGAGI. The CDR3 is CASIRAGSGNTIYF. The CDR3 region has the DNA TGTGCCAGCATCCGTGCGGGCTCTGGAAACACCATATATTTT.

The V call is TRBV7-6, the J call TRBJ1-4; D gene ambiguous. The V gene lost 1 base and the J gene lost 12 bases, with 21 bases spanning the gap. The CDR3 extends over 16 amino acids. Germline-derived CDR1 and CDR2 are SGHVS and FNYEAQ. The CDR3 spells CASSLGLRASYSQLFF. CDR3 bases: TGTGCCAGCAGCTTAGGCCTCCGGGCCTCTTACAGTCAACTGTTTTTT. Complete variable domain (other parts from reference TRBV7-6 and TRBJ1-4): GAGVSQSPRYKVTKRGQDVALRCDPISGHVSLYWYRQALGQGPEFLTYFNYEAQQDKSGLPNDRFSAERPEGSISTLTIQRTEQRDSAMYRCASSLGLRASYSQLFFGSGTQLSVL.

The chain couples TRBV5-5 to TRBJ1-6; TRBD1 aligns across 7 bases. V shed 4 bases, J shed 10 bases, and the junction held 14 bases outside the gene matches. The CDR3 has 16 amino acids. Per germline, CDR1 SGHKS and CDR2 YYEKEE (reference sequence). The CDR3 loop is CASSPQAGQAKSPLHF. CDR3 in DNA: TGTGCCAGCAGCCCCCAAGCTGGACAGGCTAAATCACCCCTCCACTTT.